This T cell receptor (beta chain) was sequenced for a study of human T cells and chemical hapten exposure. Study in general: Patches with 0.01% DPC went on the upper back, and the tests were read at 6 days.

TCRdb independently ran MiXCR on the RACE reads; one entry per CDR3 protein. The data contain roughly 80,000 distinct CDR3 sequences, around 10% of them singletons. V lost 5 bases and J lost 4, with 11 bases in between. This CDR3 comprises 13 residues. The V gene's germline CDR1 is MNHEY and CDR2 SMNVEV (reference sequence). Time point meaning: patch test 1, 2 weeks after DPC sensitization. As to treatment: therapeutic diphenylcyclopropenone sensitization with weekly scalp DPC. Blood sampling occurred before each patch-test application. This clonotype was seen at least ten times. The source material was whole blood, sampled in connection with sensitization to the hapten diphenylcyclopropenone (DPC). This receptor was obtained from a woman aged 45 to 65 with alopecia areata. Some clones in this sample may be carry-over from other donors' samples. The chain carries TRBV27 and TRBJ1-2, with D uncertain. The DNA of the CDR3 is TGTGCCAGCAGTCCCGGGCCCTTCTATGGCTACACCTTC. Protein product: CASSPGPFYGYTF.